This paragraph reports one T cell receptor beta chain. The antigen remains undetermined. Time point specified: pre-sensitization, week 0. This sample's treatment: therapeutic diphenylcyclopropenone sensitization with weekly scalp DPC. Blood collection took place prior to placing each patch test. TCRdb used MiXCR to reprocess the RACE reads, holding one entry per CDR3 protein. Of fewer than 300,000 distinct CDR3 sequences in the sample, about 9% are singletons; the top ten hold about 2.1%. The data originate from a study of human T cells and chemical hapten exposure. The wider study: While the roughly 22-week study was under way, patients received diphenylcyclopropenone on the scalp every week. The patient population, which was mostly female, had alopecia areata, totalis or universalis.

Findings and caveats of the study: Compared with pre-sensitization or healthy control sets, expanded TCRs clustered more.

The V gene's germline CDR1 is MNHEY and CDR2 SVGAGI. The CDR3 totals 14 residues. V was clipped by 11 bases and J by 0 bases; unmatched bases: 7. This receptor was taken from a woman in her forties with alopecia areata. Some clones in this sample may be carry-over from other donors' samples. Sample: whole blood, taken in connection with sensitization to the hapten diphenylcyclopropenone (DPC). The chain is built from TRBV6-5 and TRBJ1-3; TRBD1 agrees at 7 bases. The CDR3 bases are TGTGCCGTACGACAGGGCTACTCTGGAAACACCATATATTTT. Amino acids: CAVRQGYSGNTIYF.